The 21 T cell receptor beta chains in this list originate from one sample, sequenced in a study of regulatory T cells in long-lasting Graves disease. Time point: persistent/refractory GD, antithyroid drugs over 5 years with positive TRAb. Researchers made the TCR library from RNA that was extracted from PBMCs. HTBI primers from iRepertoire and Arm-PCR of CDR3 regions yielded the TCR beta libraries. From the multiplex PCR reads, TCRdb called clonotypes with MiXCR, one entry per CDR3 protein. The sample lists 650,000 to 700,000 distinct CDR3 sequences; 25% to 35% were seen once. The sample in question was peripheral blood mononuclear cells (PBMCs), obtained when the disease was refractory, from a patient treated with antithyroid drugs. Receptors were obtained from a female donor with Graves disease.

In this sample, this clonotype turned up a few times. V and J are TRBV30 and TRBJ1-2, with a possible D match to TRBD1 (6 bases). The V and J ends lost 3 bases and 7 bases respectively, with 18 bases between them. Germline values: CDR1 GTSNPN, CDR2 SVGIG (reference sequence). This CDR3 spans 14 amino acids. The CDR3 DNA is TGTGCCTGGAGACTTCCCGGAGGGGGGACTGGCTACACCTTC. Its protein product is CAWRLPGGGTGYTF.

This chain connects TRBV11-3 to TRBJ2-4, with D perhaps being TRBD1 or TRBD2 (6 bases each). With 3 bases removed from V and 2 bases from J, the gap between germline ends came to 11 bases. The germline CDR1 and CDR2 sequences are SGHNT and YENEEA. The CDR3 totals 15 residues. DNA for the CDR3: TGTGCCAGCAGCTTGCTGGGGGGCCCCAAAAACATTCAGTACTTC. This codes for CASSLLGGPKNIQYF.

V is TRBV9 and J is TRBJ1-5; D gene unclear. Trimming stripped 0 bases from V and 4 bases from J, with 5 bases between. From germline, CDR1 is SGDLS and CDR2 YYNGEE. This CDR3 is 13 amino acids long. The CDR3 spells CASSVGENQPQHF. In DNA form, the CDR3 reads TGTGCCAGCAGCGTAGGAGAGAATCAGCCCCAGCATTTT.

This clonotype was seen repeatedly, ten times or more. V usage is TRBV5-8 and J usage is TRBJ1-2; D not resolved. The CDR3 sequence is 13 residues long. Germline-derived CDR1 and CDR2 are SGHTS and YDEGEE. V shed 0 bases and J shed 4 bases, with 7 bases lying between them. This chain's CDR3 is CASSLVRTYGYTF. CDR3 bases: TGTGCCAGCAGCTTGGTTAGGACCTATGGCTACACCTTC.

This clonotype was seen only a few times. The J gene is TRBJ1-4, the V gene TRBV7-6; 7 nucleotides align to TRBD1. The V and J ends lost 3 bases and 8 bases, in that order; junction bases with no gene match: 3. CDR1 SGHVS and CDR2 FNYEAQ come from the germline V gene. CDR3 length equals 13 residues. CDR3 sequence (DNA): TGTGCCAGCAGCTTCAGGGGGAGAGAAAAACTGTTTTTT. It translates to CASSFRGREKLFF.

This CDR3 is CASYGERNTEAFF. The CDR3 coding sequence is TGTGCCAGCTACGGGGAGAGAAACACTGAAGCTTTCTTT. The chain has TRBV2 and TRBJ1-1; D unresolved. Trimming pared 8 bases from V and 2 bases from J, leaving 12 bases between. Germline assignment: CDR1 SNHLY and CDR2 FYNNEI. The CDR3 is 13 residues long.

The J gene is TRBJ2-7, the V gene TRBV10-2, with D uncertain. V shed 0 bases and J shed 7 bases, with 10 bases lying between them. The CDR3 loop spans 13 amino acids. The germline V gene encodes CDR1 WSHSY and CDR2 SAAADI. The DNA of the CDR3 is TGCGCCAGCAGTGAGTCAACCGGATGGGAGCAGTACTTC. Its protein product is CASSESTGWEQYF.

This clonotype was observed a handful of times. The V call is TRBV24-1, the J call TRBJ2-5; TRBD1 aligns across 7 bases. V lost 4 bases, J lost 1 base, and 2 bases stayed unmatched. Germline V gene sequence: CDR1 KGHDR, CDR2 SFDVKD. The CDR3 loop spans 14 amino acids. DNA of the CDR3: TGTGCCACCAGTGAGACAGGGAGCCAAGAGACCCAGTACTTC. Its protein product is CATSETGSQETQYF.

The CDR3 sequence is CASSTGVWGEKLFF. CDR3 nucleotide sequence: TGCGCCAGCAGCACAGGAGTCTGGGGTGAAAAACTGTTTTTT. The chain employs TRBV5-1 and TRBJ1-4, with TRBD1 as a possible D gene (5 bases). This CDR3 has 14 residues. V was pared by 4 bases and J by 7 bases, with 14 bases between. Germline V gene sequence: CDR1 SGHRS, CDR2 YFSETQ.

This clonotype was picked up a small number of times. The V and J genes are TRBV30 and TRBJ2-2; 9 nucleotides align to TRBD1. Germline lookup yields CDR1 GTSNPN and CDR2 SVGIG (reference sequence). The CDR3 totals 13 residues. The J segment lost 4 bases and the V segment lost 8 bases, leaving 5 bases of the junction unmatched. CDR3 coding DNA: TGTGCCGGACAGGGGTCGACCACCGGGGAGCTGTTTTTT. It yields the protein CAGQGSTTGELFF.

This chain joins TRBV30 and TRBJ1-1; no clear D. The germline V gene has CDR1 GTSNPN and CDR2 SVGIG (reference sequence). The CDR3 totals 13 residues. V gave up 5 bases and J gave up 1 base, with 11 bases separating them. The CDR3 sequence: CAWAMGGNTEAFF. For the CDR3, the DNA is TGTGCCTGGGCGATGGGAGGGAACACTGAAGCTTTCTTT. The full variable domain, rest sourced from reference TRBV30 and TRBJ1-1, is SQTIHQWPATLVQPVGSPLSLECTVEGTSNPNLYWYRQAAGRGLQLLFYSVGIGQISSEVPQNLSASRPQDRQFILSSKKLLLSDSGFYLCAWAMGGNTEAFFGQGTRLTVV.

The V and J genes are TRBV5-4 and TRBJ1-2; 8 bases line up with TRBD1. V gave up 2 bases and J gave up 6 bases; unmatched junction bases: 3. The CDR3 covers 13 residues. The germline gives CDR1 SGHNT, CDR2 YYREEE (reference sequence). Here the CDR3 reads CASSFQGADGYTF. Here the CDR3 DNA reads TGTGCCAGCAGCTTTCAGGGGGCTGATGGCTACACCTTC.

Of note for this clonotype: Since a much larger clone is just one base distant, this may be a read error. The chain uses TRBV12-3 or TRBV12-4 and TRBJ1-2, with 7 nucleotides matching TRBD1. The CDR3 sequence is 16 residues long. CDR3 nucleotides: TGTGTCAGCAGTTACTCCCGGGACAGCAGGATCTATGGCTACACCTTC. Its protein is CVSSYSRDSRIYGYTF.

The rearrangement links TRBV20-1 to TRBJ1-5, with 7 bases fitting TRBD1. CDR1 is DFQATT, CDR2 SNEGSKA, per germline (reference sequence). This CDR3 contains 15 residues. Trimming took 3 bases from V and 2 from J; bases not matched to a gene: 7. Here the CDR3 reads CSASRDSQGNQPQHF. The CDR3 DNA is TGCAGTGCTAGTCGGGACAGCCAAGGCAATCAGCCCCAGCATTTT.

This clonotype was observed many times. The V and J genes are TRBV11-2 and TRBJ1-5; D is possibly TRBD1 (5 bases). The CDR3 sequence is 13 residues long. V lost 5 bases, J lost 4 bases, and 9 bases lay in between. Per the germline V gene, CDR1 is SGHAT and CDR2 is FQNNGV. The CDR3 sequence is CASSPTVNQPQHF. CDR3 DNA: TGTGCCAGCAGCCCGACAGTAAATCAGCCCCAGCATTTT.

This clonotype was found a few times. The rearrangement joins TRBV20-1 to TRBJ1-4, with a tentative D call TRBD1 (5 bases). The V end lost 1 base, the J end lost 0 bases, and 12 bases lay between the germline ends. CDR3 size: 16 residues. CDR1 is DFQATT, CDR2 SNEGSKA, per germline (reference sequence). CDR3 amino acids: CSARVVGRATNEKLFF. As DNA, the CDR3 is TGCAGTGCTAGAGTGGTGGGACGGGCAACTAATGAAAAACTGTTTTTT.

V and J are TRBV27 and TRBJ2-7, with D possibly TRBD2 on 5 matching bases. Trimming shortened V by 5 bases and J by 1 base, and 15 bases separated the two germline ends. CDR1 and CDR2 (germline): MNHEY, SMNVEV (reference sequence). The CDR3 has 15 amino acids. CDR3 region: CASSPLGESSYEQYF. The CDR3 coding sequence is TGTGCCAGCAGTCCCCTCGGGGAATCATCCTACGAGCAGTACTTC.

Only a few counts were recorded for this clonotype. The chain couples TRBV19 to TRBJ1-1; no definite D call. CDR1 and CDR2 (germline): LNHDA, SQIVND (reference sequence). This CDR3 is built from 11 residues. The germline V and J ends were trimmed by 7 bases and 1 base, with 4 bases remaining between them. The CDR3 coding sequence is TGTGCCAGTATGAGGAACACTGAAGCTTTCTTT. Its translation is CASMRNTEAFF.

This clonotype was seen many times. The V gene is TRBV6-2 or TRBV6-3, the J gene TRBJ2-5, with D perhaps matching TRBD2 (6 bases). Deletions cut 5 bases from V and 5 bases from J, with 24 bases between. CDR3 size: 17 residues. Germline CDR1 MNHEY, CDR2 SVGEGT. This CDR3 reads CASSEYGGSTNRETQYF. The CDR3 DNA reads as TGTGCCAGCAGTGAATACGGGGGTTCCACCAATCGGGAGACCCAGTACTTC.

This chain links TRBV29-1 with TRBJ1-5; TRBD1 matches at 9 bases. The CDR3 length is 15 residues. From germline, CDR1 is SQVTM and CDR2 ANQGSEA. V trimming: 6 bases; J trimming: 0 bases; junction bases outside the gene matches: 6. CDR3 coding DNA: TGCAGCGTGGGGTGGACAGGGGATAGCAATCAGCCCCAGCATTTT. It codes for CSVGWTGDSNQPQHF.

This clonotype was observed a few times. The chain couples TRBV27 to TRBJ1-1, with D maybe TRBD1 (6 bases). This CDR3 comprises 13 residues. The V gene's germline CDR1 is MNHEY and CDR2 SMNVEV (reference sequence). Trimming cost V 6 bases and J 5 bases, with 13 bases left between them. The CDR3 DNA is TGTGCCAGCAGCAAGGGGGGGGTTACTGAAGCTTTCTTT. Amino acids: CASSKGGVTEAFF.